A single sample gave rise to the 20 T cell receptor beta chains below, sequenced in a study of T cells after yellow fever vaccination. A single record per CDR3 protein comes from TCRdb applying MiXCR to the 5' RACE reads. This sample has about 400,000 distinct CDR3 sequences, with under 7.5% found just once. The source material was PBMCs, sampled 5 days after the yellow fever booster vaccination. The receptors come from a man aged 25 to 40 who received the YFV17D yellow fever vaccine.

This clonotype was counted between two and nine times. The chain couples TRBV5-1 to TRBJ2-5; 7 positions agree with TRBD2. Germline CDR1 reads SGHRS; CDR2 reads YFSETQ. The CDR3 extends over 14 amino acids. V shed 4 bases and J 1 base; nucleotides not matched to a gene: 4. DNA of the CDR3: TGCGCCAGCAGCAGCGGGGCATCCCAAGAGACCCAGTACTTC. Translation: CASSSGASQETQYF.

There are many counts of this clonotype. The gene calls are TRBV7-6 and TRBJ1-4; D uncertain. There are 13 residues in the CDR3. Germline CDR1 and CDR2: SGHVS and FNYEAQ. V was trimmed by 5 bases and J by 7 bases, leaving 11 bases between them. The CDR3 DNA is TGTGCCAGCAGCCCGCAACGAGGTGAAAAACTGTTTTTT. As protein: CASSPQRGEKLFF.

This clonotype was observed at least ten times. The chain uses TRBV12-3 or TRBV12-4 and TRBJ2-2; D is ambiguous. The CDR3 sequence is 12 residues long. V lost 6 bases and J 7 bases, leaving 9 bases between the germline ends. The CDR3 bases are TGTGCCAGCAGCTGGGATAGCGGGGAGCTGTTTTTT. Amino acid sequence: CASSWDSGELFF.

This clonotype was recorded many times. This rearrangement joins TRBV11-2 to TRBJ2-1; unclear D gene. Germline V gives CDR1 SGHAT, CDR2 FQNNGV. V lost 0 bases and J 9 bases, leaving 9 bases between the germline ends. The CDR3 consists of 13 residues. In DNA form, the CDR3 reads TGTGCCAGCAGCTTAGATGGTCTCTCTGAGCAGTTCTTC. Its translation: CASSLDGLSEQFF.

The V call is TRBV3-1, the J call TRBJ1-1, with D unresolved. Germline-derived CDR1 and CDR2 are LGHDT and YNNKEL (reference sequence). Trimming took 1 base from V and 1 from J, leaving 16 bases between them. CDR3 size: 17 residues. The CDR3 DNA follows: TGTGCCAGCAGCCAAGTTCCCCCGGGGTCTAGGAACACTGAAGCTTTCTTT. It encodes CASSQVPPGSRNTEAFF.

Only a few counts were recorded for this clonotype. This sequence joins TRBV14 and TRBJ2-5; 12 nucleotides agree with TRBD2. V was pared by 4 bases and J by 4 bases, with 7 bases of the junction left unmatched. Germline CDR1 is SGHDN and CDR2 is FVKESK. There are 16 residues in the CDR3. The DNA for the CDR3 is TGTGCCAGCAGCCCACTAGCGGGAGGAAGGGGAGAGACCCAGTACTTC. Protein product: CASSPLAGGRGETQYF. The full variable domain, completed using reference TRBV14 and TRBJ2-5, is EAGVTQFPSHSVIEKGQTVTLRCDPISGHDNLYWYRRVMGKEIKFLLHFVKESKQDESGMPNNRFLAERTGGTYSTLKVQPAELEDSGVYFCASSPLAGGRGETQYFGPGTRLLVL.

This clonotype has more than one count but fewer than ten. The chain has TRBV7-2 and TRBJ2-7; 7 bases fit TRBD2. With 5 bases clipped from V and 0 bases from J, the junction kept 13 bases outside the gene matches. The CDR3 length is 17 residues. Germline V gene lookup returns CDR1 SGHTA and CDR2 FQGNSA. Here the CDR3 DNA reads TGTGCCAGCAGCCGCACCGGGGTGCGGGGGTCCTCCTACGAGCAGTACTTC. Translated: CASSRTGVRGSSYEQYF.

This clonotype was recorded many times. The chain employs TRBV5-5 and TRBJ2-3; D is perhaps TRBD1 or TRBD2 (5 bases each). The CDR3 consists of 14 residues. CDR1 is SGHKS, CDR2 YYEKEE, per germline (reference sequence). With 1 base removed from V and 6 bases from J, the gap between germline ends came to 12 bases. This chain's CDR3 is CASSLLDWGDTQYF. The CDR3 DNA reads TGTGCCAGCAGCTTGCTTGATTGGGGGGATACGCAGTATTTT.

This clonotype was counted only a few times. The chain recombines TRBV29-1 with TRBJ2-3; D may be TRBD2 (5 bases). Germline values: CDR1 SQVTM, CDR2 ANQGSEA. This CDR3 is 15 amino acids long. V gave up 0 bases and J gave up 2 bases, with 12 bases separating them. The CDR3 DNA reads TGCAGCGTTGAAGATCGCACGCGGGTCACAGATACGCAGTATTTT. It encodes CSVEDRTRVTDTQYF.

This clonotype was found a few times. This chain uses TRBV29-1 with TRBJ2-3; 10 bases line up with TRBD2. The CDR3 sequence is 15 residues long. Trimming cost V 5 bases and J 6 bases; bases outside gene matches: 11. CDR1 is SQVTM, CDR2 ANQGSEA, per germline. The CDR3 region has the DNA TGCAGCGTTTCCACTAGCGGGATAAAGTCGGATACGCAGTATTTT. As protein: CSVSTSGIKSDTQYF.

The chain employs TRBV20-1 and TRBJ2-2; 10 bases match TRBD1. Trimming took 2 bases from V and 6 from J; bases not matched to a gene: 9. The CDR3 spans 16 residues. Germline V gives CDR1 DFQATT, CDR2 SNEGSKA (reference sequence). For the CDR3, the DNA is TGCAGTGCTAGACGCGGACAGGGGGGGATGTCCGGGGAGCTGTTTTTT. This encodes CSARRGQGGMSGELFF.

This clonotype came up a few times. This chain connects TRBV6-6 to TRBJ2-5; D not certain. This CDR3 comprises 13 residues. V was shortened by 1 base and J by 3 bases, with 6 bases between the two germline ends. Germline values: CDR1 MNHNY, CDR2 SVGAGI (reference sequence). The DNA of the CDR3 is TGTGCCAGCAGTTACTTGCCGGAAGAGACCCAGTACTTC. Its protein product is CASSYLPEETQYF.

This clonotype was found many times. This chain uses TRBV20-1 with TRBJ2-5, with D possibly TRBD1 on 6 matching bases. Per the germline V gene, CDR1 is DFQATT and CDR2 is SNEGSKA (reference sequence). The CDR3 covers 15 residues. V gave up 6 bases and J gave up 5 bases, with 22 bases separating them. The CDR3 coding sequence is TGCAGTGCGCGAGCAGGGGCGCAAATCGGGGAGACCCAGTACTTC. Protein product: CSARAGAQIGETQYF.

V and J are TRBV29-1 and TRBJ2-2; D gene unclear. Trimming left V 6 bases short and J 6 bases short, with 8 bases between. CDR1 is SQVTM and CDR2 is ANQGSEA in the germline V gene. This CDR3 comprises 11 residues. The CDR3 region has the DNA TGCAGCGTACGAGAAGCCGGGGAGCTGTTTTTT. Translating it yields CSVREAGELFF.

The sample holds a few counts of this clonotype. DNA for the CDR3: TGTGCCAGTTCTACGGCGGAAGCTGAAGCTTTCTTT. This translates into CASSTAEAEAFF. The gene calls are TRBV19 and TRBJ1-1; D unclear. From germline, CDR1 is LNHDA and CDR2 SQIVND (reference sequence). Deletions cut 8 bases from V and 6 bases from J, with 13 bases between. The CDR3 totals 12 residues.

In this sample, this clonotype turned up many times. The chain has TRBV5-1 and TRBJ1-6; 8 positions match TRBD1. Germline CDR1 and CDR2: SGHRS and YFSETQ. The CDR3 length is 15 residues. The V segment lost 4 bases and the J segment 7 bases; nucleotides outside the gene matches: 7. The CDR3 here is CASSPDGQGNSPLHF. The CDR3, as DNA: TGCGCCAGCAGCCCCGACGGACAGGGAAATTCACCCCTCCACTTT. Full variable domain (outside the CDR3, taken from reference TRBV5-1 and TRBJ1-6): KAGVTQTPRYLIKTRGQQVTLSCSPISGHRSVSWYQQTPGQGLQFLFEYFSETQRNKGNFPGRFSGRQFSNSRSEMNVSTLELGDSALYLCASSPDGQGNSPLHFGNGTRLTVT.

This chain joins TRBV5-1 and TRBJ2-1, with 9 positions matching TRBD2. The CDR3 totals 15 residues. The ends lost 4 bases at V and 8 bases at J; junction bases unmatched: 10. The germline CDR1 and CDR2 sequences are SGHRS and YFSETQ. CDR3 region: CASSPPVAGVDEQFF. CDR3 in DNA: TGCGCCAGCAGCCCCCCCGTAGCGGGAGTTGATGAGCAGTTCTTC.

This clonotype was counted a few times. V usage is TRBV20-1 and J usage is TRBJ2-7, with 11 bases lining up with TRBD1. Germline values: CDR1 DFQATT, CDR2 SNEGSKA (reference sequence). This CDR3 contains 14 residues. V gave up 6 bases and J gave up 7 bases; unmatched junction bases: 11. The CDR3 protein is CSATPGTGGVEQYF. In nucleotides, the CDR3 is TGCAGTGCAACTCCCGGGACAGGGGGGGTGGAGCAGTACTTC.

The V and J genes are TRBV21-1 and TRBJ1-1. TRBV21-1 is shown as a pseudogene. CDR3 length: 15 residues. CDR3 amino acids: CASPKELPLATEAFF. In nucleotides, the CDR3 is TGTGCCAGCCCTAAAGAGCTCCCCCTAGCCACTGAAGCTTTCTTT.

This clonotype was counted only a few times. The genes are TRBV7-2 and TRBJ2-1, with unresolved D. This CDR3 comprises 14 residues. The V gene's germline CDR1 is SGHTA and CDR2 FQGNSA. V was cut by 4 bases and J by 5 bases, with 12 bases left in between. The CDR3 sequence is CASSSLGWNNEQFF. The CDR3, as DNA: TGTGCCAGCAGCTCCTTGGGTTGGAACAATGAGCAGTTCTTC.